This TCR beta chain derives from a study of T cell repertoires in cytomegalovirus infection. Study overall: An indication of both CMV infection and matching HLA type came from public TCR beta signatures. Study-wide findings and caveats: Dominating the ex vivo response were TCR beta clonotypes that were CMV-specific and HLA-C-restricted. Carriers of CMV plus the relevant HLA were identified by cumulative public TCR beta family frequency.

MiXCR, applied by TCRdb to the reads, yields one record per CDR3 protein. This table has roughly 920,000 distinct CDR3 sequences, around 31% appearing once. This clonotype was counted between two and nine times. Its antigen is unknown. This clonotype was obtained from a human donor in good health (CMV status not recorded). Some clones in this sample may be carry-over from other donors' samples. This specimen was cultured CD8+ T cells from PBMCs, taken from culture after CMV antigen stimulation.

The CDR3 spells CASSLSASGGPYNEQFF. The DNA of the CDR3 is TGCGCCAGCAGCTTGTCAGCTAGCGGGGGGCCGTACAATGAGCAGTTCTTC. The J gene is TRBJ2-1, the V gene TRBV5-1; TRBD2 agrees at 11 bases. J lost 4 bases, V lost 1 base, and 7 bases had no gene match. The length of the CDR3 is 17 residues. Germline V gene data show CDR1 as SGHRS and CDR2 as YFSETQ.